These 28 T cell receptor beta chains originate from one sample sequenced in a study of T cells in Graves' hyperthyroidism and ophthalmopathy. Researchers amplified the TCR beta CDR3 regions from RNA transcripts. A set of HTBI primers served as the primers for a first-round RT-PCR of the TCR CDR3. MiXCR was run by TCRdb on the multiplex PCR reads, yielding one entry per CDR3 protein. There are a few hundred thousand distinct CDR3 sequences in the sample; 13% occur only once, and around 9.2% lies in the top ten. Sequencing was performed on blood. The receptors stem from a woman in her late teens or twenties with Graves' hyperthyroidism.

This chain joins TRBV7-6 and TRBJ2-1; TRBD2 matches 8 bases. Germline CDR1 SGHVS, CDR2 FNYEAQ. The CDR3 consists of 16 residues. J was trimmed by 1 base and V by 5 bases; bases with no gene match: 7. The CDR3 sequence: CASSPRSGSSYNEQFF. For the CDR3, the DNA is TGTGCCAGCAGCCCTCGGAGCGGGAGTTCCTACAATGAGCAGTTCTTC.

As for this clonotype: This likely comes from a read error, as the CDR3 has no conserved phenylalanine or tryptophan at its end. This chain uses TRBV7-8 with TRBJ1-2; no clear D gene. The V end was cut by 0 bases, the J end by 7 bases, with 15 bases between. The germline V gene encodes CDR1 SGHVS and CDR2 FQNEAQ. The CDR3 covers 15 residues. This CDR3 reads CASSLARLGGPGYTL. The DNA of the CDR3 is TGTGCCAGCAGCTTAGCCAGATTGGGAGGTCCTGGCTACACCCTC.

The chain carries TRBV4-3 and TRBJ2-5; D unresolved. CDR1 is LGHNA and CDR2 is YSLEER in the germline V gene. This CDR3 is 15 amino acids long. Trimming took off 1 base at V and 2 bases at J, with 11 bases between the two ends. In DNA, the CDR3 is TGCGCCAGCAGCCAAGGTATCCGTGAGCAAGAGACCCAGTACTTC. Its protein product is CASSQGIREQETQYF.

Ten or more counts support this clonotype. The genes are TRBV12-3 or TRBV12-4 and TRBJ2-7; 12 bases are a match to TRBD2. J gave up 1 base and V 5 bases, and 3 bases lay outside the gene matches. The CDR3 runs 15 residues. CDR3 nucleotides: TGTGCCAGCAGTCGTGGGACTAGCGGGTCCTACGAGCAGTACTTC. As protein: CASSRGTSGSYEQYF.

Ten or more counts support this clonotype. CDR3 region: CASSQTGVYGYTF. For the CDR3, the DNA is TGTGCCAGCAGCCAAACGGGGGTCTATGGCTACACCTTC. This chain uses TRBV7-2 with TRBJ1-2; a weak D match, TRBD1 (5 bases). Trimming left V 5 bases short and J 4 bases short, with 11 bases between. This CDR3 spans 13 amino acids. CDR1 SGHTA and CDR2 FQGNSA come from the germline V gene.

This clonotype was detected many times. This sequence joins TRBV6-2 or TRBV6-3 and TRBJ1-1, with 7 positions matching TRBD1. CDR1 MNHEY and CDR2 SVGEGT come from the germline V gene. The ends lost 7 bases at V and 1 base at J; junction bases unmatched: 9. The CDR3 is made up of 15 amino acids. The CDR3 DNA is TGTGCCAGCACCTTCGGAGGACAGGCGAACACTGAAGCTTTCTTT. Translated: CASTFGGQANTEAFF.

This clonotype was detected ten times or more. The V gene is TRBV18, the J gene TRBJ2-1; D is unclear. CDR3 size: 15 residues. CDR1 KGHSH and CDR2 LQKENI come from the germline V gene. Trimming stripped 3 bases from V and 7 bases from J, with 16 bases between. CDR3 DNA sequence: TGTGCCAGCTCACCGACTTCATCGGACGCAAATGAGCAGTTCTTC. It is translated as CASSPTSSDANEQFF.

This clonotype was detected many times. The chain uses TRBV2 and TRBJ1-1; 9 bases map to TRBD1. The CDR3 runs 15 residues. From germline, CDR1 is SNHLY and CDR2 FYNNEI. After removal of 3 bases from V and 1 base from J, the junction contained 3 bases not matched to a gene. CDR3: CASSDEGQGNTEAFF. The CDR3 region has the DNA TGTGCCAGCAGTGATGAGGGACAGGGGAACACTGAAGCTTTCTTT.

This chain joins TRBV2 and TRBJ2-2, with D possibly being TRBD1 (5 bases). The ends were cut back, 6 bases at V and 6 bases at J, with 17 bases in the middle. Germline CDR1 SNHLY, CDR2 FYNNEI. This CDR3 comprises 15 residues. CDR3 residues: CASRFGDSGSGELFF. The DNA of the CDR3 is TGTGCCAGCAGATTCGGAGATTCAGGGTCCGGGGAGCTGTTTTTT.

This clonotype has more than one count but fewer than ten. It may be a read error: a sequence one base away is much more abundant. The chain carries TRBV4-1 and TRBJ2-7, with TRBD1 identical over 9 bases. Germline assignment: CDR1 MGHRA and CDR2 YSYEKL. The CDR3 is 15 residues long. Unmatched junction bases numbered 5, after V lost 2 bases and J lost 3 bases. The CDR3 loop is CASSQTGTGFYEQYF. CDR3 nucleotides: TGCGCCAGCAGCCAAACCGGGACAGGGTTCTACGAGCAGTACTTC.

This clonotype was observed a handful of times. The chain is built from TRBV6-1 and TRBJ1-4; 9 bases are a match to TRBD1. Trimming cost V 6 bases and J 7 bases; bases outside gene matches: 6. Germline CDR1 MNHNS, CDR2 SASEGT. The CDR3 has 14 amino acids. DNA of the CDR3: TGTGCCAGCAGGCCGACAGGGGGAGGTGAAAAACTGTTTTTT. It is translated as CASRPTGGGEKLFF.

This clonotype was observed many times. The rearrangement links TRBV7-3 to TRBJ1-2; 10 nucleotides line up with TRBD1. The germline gives CDR1 SGHTA, CDR2 FQGTGA. The CDR3 extends over 16 amino acids. Trimming cost V 4 bases and J 6 bases; bases outside gene matches: 11. The CDR3 loop reads CASSSQPKTGGDGYTF. CDR3 sequence (DNA): TGTGCCAGCAGCTCTCAACCAAAGACAGGGGGCGATGGCTACACCTTC.

This clonotype was seen many times. The genes are TRBV28 and TRBJ1-1; D not resolved. Looked up from germline, CDR1 is MDHEN and CDR2 is SYDVKM. Trimming took off 3 bases at V and 0 bases at J, with 5 bases between the two ends. The CDR3 covers 13 residues. CDR3 sequence reads: CASSFRVNTEAFF. Here the CDR3 DNA reads TGTGCCAGCAGTTTCCGGGTGAACACTGAAGCTTTCTTT.

This clonotype was detected many times. The chain recombines TRBV5-1 with TRBJ1-4; no clear D gene. Trimming shortened V by 5 bases and J by 5 bases, and 13 bases separated the two germline ends. This CDR3 has 14 residues. Germline V CDR1 and CDR2: SGHRS, YFSETQ. CDR3 region: CASSNPPTNEKLFF. CDR3 sequence (DNA): TGCGCCAGCAGTAACCCTCCTACAAATGAAAAACTGTTTTTT.

In this sample, this clonotype turned up many times. J is TRBJ1-6 and V is TRBV7-2; D is uncertain. This CDR3 comprises 12 residues. Trimming cost V 4 bases and J 6 bases, with 4 bases left between them. The germline CDR1 and CDR2 sequences are SGHTA and FQGNSA. In DNA form, the CDR3 reads TGTGCCAGCAGCTCTTCTAATTCACCCCTCCACTTT. It is translated as CASSSSNSPLHF.

There are many counts of this clonotype. This chain uses TRBV29-1 with TRBJ2-1; possible D gene TRBD2, 5 bases. The CDR3 is 13 amino acids. The germline V gene has CDR1 SQVTM and CDR2 ANQGSEA. V gave up 7 bases and J gave up 1 base, with 11 bases separating them. The CDR3 is CSALAISYNEQFF. The CDR3 bases are TGCAGCGCTTTAGCGATATCCTACAATGAGCAGTTCTTC.

This clonotype showed up many times. The chain employs TRBV12-3 or TRBV12-4 and TRBJ2-2, with 10 bases matching TRBD2. Unmatched junction bases numbered 6, after V lost 7 bases and J lost 7 bases. This CDR3 spans 14 amino acids. CDR3 sequence (DNA): TGTGCCAGCACTCTAGCGGGAGCGGTCGGGGAGCTGTTTTTT. This gives the protein CASTLAGAVGELFF.

This clonotype was observed at least ten times. The CDR3 DNA reads as TGTGCCTGGAGTGGGGAGGCTAACTATGGCTACACCTTC. This gives the protein CAWSGEANYGYTF. V usage is TRBV30 and J usage is TRBJ1-2; D ambiguous. This CDR3 has 13 residues. Germline CDR1 GTSNPN, CDR2 SVGIG (reference sequence). V was cut by 1 base and J by 0 bases, with 6 bases left in between. Full variable domain (missing parts from reference TRBV30 and TRBJ1-2): SQTIHQWPATLVQPVGSPLSLECTVEGTSNPNLYWYRQAAGRGLQLLFYSVGIGQISSEVPQNLSASRPQDRQFILSSKKLLLSDSGFYLCAWSGEANYGYTFGSGTRLTVV.

This clonotype was counted between two and nine times. This chain connects TRBV24-1 to TRBJ2-2; 7 nucleotides match TRBD2. Germline-derived CDR1 and CDR2 are KGHDR and SFDVKD. The CDR3 extends over 18 amino acids. The V segment lost 2 bases and the J segment 0 bases; nucleotides outside the gene matches: 8. DNA for the CDR3: TGTGCCACCAGTGATTCTCGGCTAGCGGAAACGAACACCGGGGAGCTGTTTTTT. It specifies CATSDSRLAETNTGELFF.

This clonotype was recorded at least ten times. This chain joins TRBV20-1 and TRBJ2-3; unclear D gene. CDR1 and CDR2 from the germline V gene are DFQATT and SNEGSKA (reference sequence). This CDR3 is built from 13 residues. Trimming left V 6 bases short and J 0 bases short, with 10 bases between. CDR3 amino acids: CSAALFSTDTQYF. The DNA of the CDR3 is TGCAGTGCGGCGCTTTTCAGCACAGATACGCAGTATTTT.

This clonotype was detected a few times. The V gene is TRBV24-1, the J gene TRBJ1-2, with D possibly TRBD1 on 6 matching bases. This CDR3 has 14 amino acids. Trimming took off 4 bases at V and 8 bases at J, with 16 bases between the two ends. From germline, CDR1 is KGHDR and CDR2 SFDVKD. The CDR3 loop reads CATSDSNRASGYTF. Written as DNA, the CDR3 is TGTGCCACCAGTGACTCCAACAGGGCGTCCGGCTACACCTTC.

In this sample, this clonotype turned up many times. The V gene is TRBV6-1, the J gene TRBJ1-5; D remains ambiguous. V lost 1 base, J lost 8 bases, and 15 bases lay in between. This CDR3 has 15 residues. Germline loops: CDR1 MNHNS, CDR2 SASEGT. CDR3 sequence: CASSEGRLRLKPQHF. In DNA form, the CDR3 reads TGTGCCAGCAGTGAAGGAAGACTGCGTCTGAAGCCCCAGCATTTT.

This clonotype has a count of ten or more. This rearrangement joins TRBV10-3 to TRBJ1-1, with TRBD1 identical over 7 bases. The CDR3 runs to 14 residues. V was pared by 6 bases and J by 4 bases, with 8 bases of the junction left unmatched. Germline V gene data show CDR1 as ENHRY and CDR2 as SYGVKD. CDR3 DNA sequence: TGTGCCATCAGCTACCTACAGGGGACCACTGAAGCTTTCTTT. Translating gives CAISYLQGTTEAFF.

This clonotype was seen many times. The chain employs TRBV20-1 and TRBJ2-1, with 13 bases fitting TRBD2. The CDR3 runs 14 residues. The germline CDR1 and CDR2 sequences are DFQATT and SNEGSKA (reference sequence). The V segment lost 4 bases and the J segment 6 bases; nucleotides outside the gene matches: 3. The CDR3 bases are TGCAGTGCTACAACTAGCGGGGGGGGCAATGAGCAGTTCTTC. Its translation is CSATTSGGGNEQFF.

This clonotype occurred many times. V is TRBV28 and J is TRBJ1-1; D is possibly TRBD1 (6 bases). The germline V gene encodes CDR1 MDHEN and CDR2 SYDVKM. This CDR3 region has 15 residues. Deletions cut 4 bases from V and 1 base from J, with 13 bases between. The CDR3 nucleotides read TGTGCCAGCAGTTATGGGACATCGCGGAACACTGAAGCTTTCTTT. This gives the protein CASSYGTSRNTEAFF. Full variable domain (outside the CDR3, taken from reference TRBV28 and TRBJ1-1): DVKVTQSSRYLVKRTGEKVFLECVQDMDHENMFWYRQDPGLGLRLIYFSYDVKMKEKGDIPEGYSVSREKKERFSLILESASTNQTSMYLCASSYGTSRNTEAFFGQGTRLTVV.

At least ten counts were recorded for this clonotype. V is TRBV7-2 and J is TRBJ1-4; D ambiguous. The CDR3 has 16 amino acids. Germline values: CDR1 SGHTA, CDR2 FQGNSA. V was trimmed by 5 bases and J by 0 bases, leaving 13 bases between them. The CDR3 protein is CASSARTAATNEKLFF. The CDR3 bases are TGTGCCAGCAGCGCCCGGACGGCCGCAACTAATGAAAAACTGTTTTTT. Full variable domain (rest looked up from reference TRBV7-2 and TRBJ1-4): GAGVSQSPSNKVTEKGKDVELRCDPISGHTALYWYRQSLGQGLEFLIYFQGNSAPDKSGLPSDRFSAERTGGSVSTLTIQRTQQEDSAVYLCASSARTAATNEKLFFGSGTQLSVL.

This clonotype showed up many times. The chain recombines TRBV28 with TRBJ2-5; perhaps TRBD1 as D (6 bases). The CDR3 totals 15 residues. The germline gives CDR1 MDHEN, CDR2 SYDVKM. Deletions cut 10 bases from V and 1 base from J, with 19 bases between. The CDR3 DNA is TGTGCCACCTGTCTGAACAGGGTGGCCCAAGAGACCCAGTACTTC. Amino acids: CATCLNRVAQETQYF.

About this clonotype: One base away lies a much larger clone, so this may be a sequencing read error. The J gene is TRBJ2-2, the V gene TRBV7-2; D assignment may be TRBD1 or TRBD2 (5 bases each). Per germline, CDR1 SGHTA and CDR2 FQGNSA. CDR3 length: 17 residues. The CDR3: CASSPHGPGADTRELFF. The CDR3 nucleotides are TGTGCCAGCAGCCCCCACGGACCCGGGGCCGACACCAGGGAGCTGTTTTTT.